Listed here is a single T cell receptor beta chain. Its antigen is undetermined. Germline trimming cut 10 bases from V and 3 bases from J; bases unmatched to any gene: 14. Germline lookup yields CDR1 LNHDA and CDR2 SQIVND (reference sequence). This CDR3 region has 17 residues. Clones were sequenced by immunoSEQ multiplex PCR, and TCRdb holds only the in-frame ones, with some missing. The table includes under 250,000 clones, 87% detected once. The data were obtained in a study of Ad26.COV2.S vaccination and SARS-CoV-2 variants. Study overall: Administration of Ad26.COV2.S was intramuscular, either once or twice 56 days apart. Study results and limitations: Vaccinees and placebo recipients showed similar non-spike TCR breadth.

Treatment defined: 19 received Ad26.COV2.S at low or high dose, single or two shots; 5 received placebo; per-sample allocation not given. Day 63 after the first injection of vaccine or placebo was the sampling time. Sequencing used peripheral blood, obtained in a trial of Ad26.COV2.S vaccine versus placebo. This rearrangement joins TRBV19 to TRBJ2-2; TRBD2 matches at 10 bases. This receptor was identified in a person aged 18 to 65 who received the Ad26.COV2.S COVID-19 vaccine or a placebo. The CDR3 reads CATSGAGGPWDTGELFF. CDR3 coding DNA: TGTGCCACCTCTGGAGCGGGGGGGCCTTGGGACACCGGGGAGCTGTTTTTT.